This is a list of T cell receptor beta chains from one sample in a study of cytomegalovirus exposure and HLA in healthy donors. The assay was immunoSEQ multiplex PCR, and TCRdb's table has in-frame clones only and misses some. The sample lists some 190,000 clones, 80% occurring once. The sample taken for sequencing was PBMCs. These TCRs come from a woman in her 30s in good health and CMV-seronegative. CDR3s include the opening cysteine and the closing phenylalanine or tryptophan. The D gene is left open where the match is weak. Clone size is stated in some rows and not others, as once, few, many or a class when expanded.

clone_size j_call v_call d_call cdr3_nt cdr3_aa
. TRBJ1-2 TRBV19 TRBD1 TGTGCCAGTAGGGACAGGGGGATCTATGGCTACACCTTC CASRDRGIYGYTF
. TRBJ2-1 TRBV2 . TGTGCCAGCAGTGTGGGGGGGGCGACCTACAATGAGCAGTTCTTC CASSVGGATYNEQFF
few TRBJ1-5 TRBV5-6 . TGTGCCAGCAGCTTGCACAGGGTTGGCAATCAGCCCCAGCATTTT CASSLHRVGNQPQHF
. TRBJ2-7 TRBV2 . TGTGCCAGCAGTGATCAGGGTGTGGGAAACGAGCAGTACTTC CASSDQGVGNEQYF
few TRBJ1-2 TRBV19 . TGTGCCAGTCGAAACCAGGGCTCGCATGGCTACACCTTC CASRNQGSHGYTF
. TRBJ2-1 TRBV6-6 . TGTGCCAGCAGTTACGTCCGGGGGGCTTACAATGAGCAGTTCTTC CASSYVRGAYNEQFF
. TRBJ1-3 TRBV25-1 . TGTGCCAGCAGTGCAGGGCTATTATCCTGGGCGTCTGGAAACACCATATATTTT CASSAGLLSWASGNTIYF
once TRBJ1-1 TRBV30 TRBD1 TGTGCCTGGAGTCCACTGACAGGGACGAACACTGAAGCTTTCTTT CAWSPLTGTNTEAFF
once TRBJ2-3 TRBV18 . TGTGCCAGCTCACTTAGCGTTGCCGGCGCAGATACGCAGTATTTT CASSLSVAGADTQYF
. TRBJ1-4 TRBV12-5 TRBD1 TGTGCTAGTGCCCCGACAGGGAATAATGAAAAACTGTTTTTT CASAPTGNNEKLFF
. TRBJ1-3 TRBV25-1 . TGTGCCAGCAGTGAGTCCCCTCCTGGAAACACCATATATTTT CASSESPPGNTIYF
. TRBJ1-2 TRBV6-5 TRBD1 TGTGCCAGCAGTCCGTCGGGGACAGGACCCTGGGGCTACACCTTC CASSPSGTGPWGYTF
few TRBJ1-1 TRBV2 . TGTGCCAGCAGTGCCTACAGGGAGACTGAAGCTTTCTTT CASSAYRETEAFF
. TRBJ2-5 TRBV5-1 . TGCGCCAGCAGCTTGGGGTCCACCGGGGAGACCCAGTACTTC CASSLGSTGETQYF
. TRBJ1-3 TRBV19 . TGTGCCAGTAGTATCGATCAGGGTAGGGTTGGAAACACCATATATTTT CASSIDQGRVGNTIYF
. TRBJ2-1 TRBV5-1 TRBD2 TGCGCCAGCAGCCGGAGCGGGGGGGACTACAATGAGCAGTTCTTC CASSRSGGDYNEQFF
. TRBJ2-7 TRBV5-1 . TGCGCCAGCAGCTTGGTAGGGGCAGACTACGAGCAGTACTTC CASSLVGADYEQYF
. TRBJ1-5 TRBV19 TRBD1 TGTGCCAGTAGTCCTGGACAGGGGGCGGTTAATCAGCCCCAGCATTTT CASSPGQGAVNQPQHF
. TRBJ1-4 TRBV6-5 . TGTGCCAGCAGTTACGACGGGGGTCGGTATGAAAAACTGTTTTTT CASSYDGGRYEKLFF
. TRBJ1-4 TRBV15 . TGTGCCACCAGCAGAGAGGCAGGGCATGAAAAACTGTTTTTT CATSREAGHEKLFF
. TRBJ2-5 TRBV6-1 TRBD2 TGTGCCAGCAGTGACCCCCTAGGCGTGGGGGGGTGGGAGACCCAGTACTTC CASSDPLGVGGWETQYF
few TRBJ1-2 TRBV7-9 TRBD1 TGTGCCAGCAGCAACGGACAGGGGGTTATCTATGGCTACACCTTC CASSNGQGVIYGYTF
. TRBJ2-3 TRBV18 . TGTGCCAGCTCACCACAACCCCGCGGGACAGATACGCAGTATTTT CASSPQPRGTDTQYF
. TRBJ2-7 TRBV6-5 TRBD1 TGTGCCAGCCAGGGGGTTGGTGAGCAGTACTTC CASQGVGEQYF